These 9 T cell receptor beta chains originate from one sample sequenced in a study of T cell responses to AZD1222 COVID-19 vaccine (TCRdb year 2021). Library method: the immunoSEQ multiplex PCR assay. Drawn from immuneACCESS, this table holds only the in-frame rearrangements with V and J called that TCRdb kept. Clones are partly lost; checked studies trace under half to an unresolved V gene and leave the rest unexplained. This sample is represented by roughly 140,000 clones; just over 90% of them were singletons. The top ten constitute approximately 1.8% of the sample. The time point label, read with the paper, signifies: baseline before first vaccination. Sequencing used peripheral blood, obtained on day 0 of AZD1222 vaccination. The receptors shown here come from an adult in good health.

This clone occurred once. CDR3 amino acids: CASTKGAHNSPLHF. In nucleotides, the CDR3 is TGTGCCAGCACCAAAGGGGCCCACAATTCACCCCTCCACTTT. The chain uses TRBV11-2 and TRBJ1-6; D perhaps matches TRBD1 (5 bases). Between the trimmed V and J ends, which lost 7 bases and 7 bases, there was a span of 14 bases. Germline lookup yields CDR1 SGHAT and CDR2 FQNNGV. There are 14 residues in the CDR3.

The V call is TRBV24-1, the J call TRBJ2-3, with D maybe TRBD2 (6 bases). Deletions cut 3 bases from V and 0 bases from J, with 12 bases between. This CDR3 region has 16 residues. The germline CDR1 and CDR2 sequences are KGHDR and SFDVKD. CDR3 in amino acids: CATSDPAGTSTDTQYF. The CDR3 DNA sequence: TGTGCCACCAGTGATCCTGCGGGAACGAGCACAGATACGCAGTATTTT.

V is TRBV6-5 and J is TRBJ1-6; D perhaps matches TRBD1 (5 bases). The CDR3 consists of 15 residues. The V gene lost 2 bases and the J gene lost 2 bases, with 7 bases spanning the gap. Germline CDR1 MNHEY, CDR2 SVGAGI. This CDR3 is CASSYGGPYNSPLHF. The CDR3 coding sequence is TGTGCCAGCAGTTACGGGGGTCCCTATAATTCACCCCTCCACTTT.

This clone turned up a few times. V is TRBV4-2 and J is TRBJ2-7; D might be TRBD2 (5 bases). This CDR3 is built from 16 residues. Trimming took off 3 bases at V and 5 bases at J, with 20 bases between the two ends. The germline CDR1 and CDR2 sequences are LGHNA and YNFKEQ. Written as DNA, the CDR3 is TGTGCCAGCAGCCACCCAGAAGTAGCGCAAACGGACGAGCAGTACTTC. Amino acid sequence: CASSHPEVAQTDEQYF.

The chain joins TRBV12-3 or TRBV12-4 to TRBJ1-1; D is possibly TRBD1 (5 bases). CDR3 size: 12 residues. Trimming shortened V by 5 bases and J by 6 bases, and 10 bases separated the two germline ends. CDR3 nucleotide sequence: TGTGCCAGCAGTGTCCCGGGACCTGAAGCTTTCTTT. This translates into CASSVPGPEAFF.

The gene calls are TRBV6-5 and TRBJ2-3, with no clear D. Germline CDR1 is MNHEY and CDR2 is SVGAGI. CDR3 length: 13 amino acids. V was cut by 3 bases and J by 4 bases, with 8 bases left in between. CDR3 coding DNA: TGTGCCAGCAGTTATTCATGGTCAGATACGCAGTATTTT. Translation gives CASSYSWSDTQYF.

The CDR3 sequence: CASGLWDSTSGANVLTF. Written as DNA, the CDR3 is TGTGCCAGCGGCCTATGGGACAGCACCTCTGGGGCCAACGTCCTGACTTTC. The chain couples TRBV28 to TRBJ2-6, with 7 bases matching TRBD1. The V gene end was trimmed by 8 bases and the J gene end by 0 bases; junction bases not matched to a gene: 10. Germline CDR1 MDHEN, CDR2 SYDVKM. The CDR3 has 17 residues.

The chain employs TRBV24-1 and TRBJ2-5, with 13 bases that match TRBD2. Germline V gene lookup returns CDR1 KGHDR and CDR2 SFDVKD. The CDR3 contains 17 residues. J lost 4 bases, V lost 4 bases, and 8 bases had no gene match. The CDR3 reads CATSETGLAGELETQYF. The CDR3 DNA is TGTGCCACCAGTGAAACCGGACTAGCGGGAGAGTTAGAGACCCAGTACTTC.

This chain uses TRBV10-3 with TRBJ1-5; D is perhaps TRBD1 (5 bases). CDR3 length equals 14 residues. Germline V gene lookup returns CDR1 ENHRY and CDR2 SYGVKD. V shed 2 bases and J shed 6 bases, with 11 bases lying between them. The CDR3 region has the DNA TGTGCCATCAGTGAGAGTCAGGGCAGTCAGCCCCAGCATTTT. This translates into CAISESQGSQPQHF.